This T cell receptor beta chain is drawn from a study of cytomegalovirus exposure and HLA in healthy donors. As concerns this clone: Its cognate antigen is unknown.

The study's findings and limits: One later analysis, an examination of the 120 or so validation repertoires, found that first-cohort TCR clusters tended to co-occur in them. Cytomegalovirus association was listed for roughly 160 TCR beta chains.

V lost 6 bases and J 0 bases, leaving 12 bases between the germline ends. CDR1 is SQVTM, CDR2 ANQGSEA, per germline. The CDR3 is 14 residues long. The donors were members of the roughly 130-subject validation cohort (separate from the roughly 700-subject first cohort). TCRdb keeps only in-frame clones here, not all; method: immunoSEQ multiplex PCR. The sample lists 220,000 or so clones, approximately 88% seen once, with 11% to 15% in the top ten. V usage is TRBV29-1 and J usage is TRBJ2-1; a possible D gene is TRBD2 (5 bases). This clonotype was obtained from a woman younger than 45 in good health and CMV-seropositive. The sample comprised PBMCs. The CDR3 region is CSVRAAFSYNEQFF. As DNA, the CDR3 is TGCAGCGTCCGAGCGGCATTCTCCTACAATGAGCAGTTCTTC.